This T cell receptor beta chain was observed in a study of T-cell reconstitution after alpha-beta-depleted transplantation in children. A library of TCRbeta sequences, prepared with unique molecular identifiers, was generated. TCRdb itself ran the PCR reads through MiXCR, one entry per CDR3 protein. Here the sample spans a few hundred thousand distinct CDR3 sequences, about a quarter being singletons. General study points: Recipient T cells and thymic progenitors that survived were the source of the high TCRbeta diversity seen at day 60 in some patients.

Turning to this clonotype: Its antigen is undetermined.

V lost 1 base to trimming and J lost 0 bases, with 13 bases between them. CDR1 and CDR2 from the germline V gene are MGHRA and YSYEKL. CDR3 length: 16 amino acids. This material consisted of PBMCs, taken before TCRalphabeta/CD19-depleted stem cell transplant. The clonotype was recovered from a boy less than two years old with Wiskott-Aldrich syndrome, due to receive a stem cell transplant. This chain connects TRBV4-1 to TRBJ2-7; no firm D call. The DNA of the CDR3 is TGCGCCAGCAGCCAAGTTTGGGCTTCAAGCTCCTACGAGCAGTACTTC. Translation gives CASSQVWASSSYEQYF.